The 2 T cell receptor beta chains listed next were all sequenced from one sample in a study of blood T cell repertoires in COVID-19. Clones were read by immunoSEQ multiplex PCR, and TCRdb kept only the in-frame ones, dropping some. This sample has some 50,000 clones, with around 86% found just once. Sequenced sample: peripheral blood. All receptors come from a man aged 40-50 years with active COVID-19.

This chain links TRBV7-3 with TRBJ2-1; the match to TRBD2 covers 8 bases. V was pared by 5 bases and J by 4 bases, with 7 bases of the junction left unmatched. The germline V gene encodes CDR1 SGHTA and CDR2 FQGTGA. This CDR3 spans 15 amino acids. The CDR3 nucleotides read TGTGCCAGCAGCCCCCAACCGGGAGGGTACAATGAGCAGTTCTTC. Encoded protein: CASSPQPGGYNEQFF.

This rearrangement joins TRBV28 to TRBJ1-3, with D perhaps matching TRBD1 (5 bases). V was trimmed by 3 bases and J by 1 base, leaving 10 bases between them. Germline CDR1 is MDHEN and CDR2 is SYDVKM. The CDR3 is 15 residues long. In nucleotides, the CDR3 is TGTGCCAGCAGTTTTTGGGGGGAATCTGGAAACACCATATATTTT. Amino acid sequence: CASSFWGESGNTIYF.